Given below is one T cell receptor beta chain in context. Its target is not known. TCRdb's copy holds only in-frame clones and misses some; the assay was immunoSEQ multiplex PCR. The table includes more than 12,000 clones, around 89% detected once. The source of the sample is a study of pediatric ulcerative colitis. Points from the study as a whole: A couple of rectal clonotypes were found only in ulcerative colitis patients, all of them.

The sample taken for sequencing was blood. The TCR sequence derives from a boy aged 5-17 years with moderate ulcerative colitis.

The DNA for the CDR3 is TGCGCCAGCAGCTTGGCCCTTTCAGGGGACACTGAAGCTTTCTTT. Translating gives CASSLALSGDTEAFF. This sequence joins TRBV5-1 and TRBJ1-1; maybe TRBD1 (6 bases). This CDR3 region has 15 residues. V was clipped by 0 bases and J by 3 bases, with 12 bases between them. Germline lookup yields CDR1 SGHRS and CDR2 YFSETQ. The full variable domain, its missing parts supplied by reference TRBV5-1 and TRBJ1-1, is KAGVTQTPRYLIKTRGQQVTLSCSPISGHRSVSWYQQTPGQGLQFLFEYFSETQRNKGNFPGRFSGRQFSNSRSEMNVSTLELGDSALYLCASSLALSGDTEAFFGQGTRLTVV.